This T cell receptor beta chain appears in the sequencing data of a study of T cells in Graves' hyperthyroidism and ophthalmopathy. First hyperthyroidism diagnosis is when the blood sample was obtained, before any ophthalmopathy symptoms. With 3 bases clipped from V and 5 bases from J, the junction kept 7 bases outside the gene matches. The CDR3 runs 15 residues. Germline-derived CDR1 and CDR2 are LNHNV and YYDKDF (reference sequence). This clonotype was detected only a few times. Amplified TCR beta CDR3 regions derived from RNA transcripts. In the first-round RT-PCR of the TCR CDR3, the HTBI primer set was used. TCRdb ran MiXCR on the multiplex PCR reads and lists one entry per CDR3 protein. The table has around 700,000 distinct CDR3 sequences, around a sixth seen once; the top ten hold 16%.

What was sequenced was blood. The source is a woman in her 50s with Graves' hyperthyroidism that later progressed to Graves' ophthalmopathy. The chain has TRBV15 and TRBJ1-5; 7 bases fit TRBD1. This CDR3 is CATSRYNRGYQPQHF. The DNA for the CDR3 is TGTGCCACCAGCAGGTACAACAGGGGCTATCAGCCCCAGCATTTT.